One T cell receptor (beta chain) is described in this entry. Its antigen remains unidentified. This CDR3 is built from 14 residues. V gave up 9 bases and J gave up 0 bases; unmatched junction bases: 3. Germline values: CDR1 SGHTA, CDR2 FQGNSA. The time point denotes: after dendritic cell vaccination, including at tumor progression/relapse. These data originate in a study of glioma-infiltrating T cells after dendritic cell vaccination. Produced via immunoSEQ multiplex PCR; TCRdb's table is partial and in-frame only. This table has around 60,000 clones, roughly 86% appearing once. Study-wide points: Few patients contributed both blood and tumor specimens.

The chain employs TRBV7-2 and TRBJ2-2; TRBD1 matches 8 bases. This specimen was blood, taken after dendritic cell vaccination. The receptor comes from a human donor with glioblastoma. DNA of the CDR3: TGTGCCAGTTCGGGACAGGCGAACACCGGGGAGCTGTTTTTT. Protein: CASSGQANTGELFF.